Sequencing of this T cell receptor (beta chain) was carried out in a study of cytomegalovirus exposure and HLA in healthy donors. Study-wide findings and caveats: An analysis that came later showed most CMV-associated TCR beta chains appearing HLA-restricted.

In regard to this clone: Its specificity is unknown.

V gave up 4 bases and J gave up 1 base, with 10 bases separating them. The CDR3 is 13 residues long. Germline lookup yields CDR1 GTSNPN and CDR2 SVGIG (reference sequence). Both 60 Vbeta primers and 13 Jbeta primers went into the PCR. The protocol was immunoSEQ multiplex PCR, while the TCRdb copy is restricted to in-frame clones and leaves out a portion. The sample has 140,000 or so clones. Sequencing was performed on PBMCs. This TCR derives from a male donor in good health and CMV-seronegative. The rearrangement links TRBV30 to TRBJ1-1; TRBD1 is a possible D gene (6 bases). Here the CDR3 reads CAWIRDTNTEAFF. In DNA form, the CDR3 reads TGTGCCTGGATCCGGGACACGAACACTGAAGCTTTCTTT.